What follows are 15 T cell receptor beta chains derived from one specimen sequenced in a study of human T cells and chemical hapten exposure. Unfractionated whole blood served as the source for total RNA extraction. TCRdb reprocessed the 5' RACE reads via MiXCR and lists one record per CDR3 protein. The data contain about 80,000 distinct CDR3 sequences, approximately 8% of them singletons. The origin of the receptors is a male donor in good health.

The DNA of the CDR3 is TGTGCCAGCAGTTACTCGCCAGCCCCAAATAGCAATCAGCCCCAGCATTTT. Residues: CASSYSPAPNSNQPQHF. The chain uses TRBV6-2 or TRBV6-3 and TRBJ1-5; D not resolved. Trimming cost V 0 bases and J 0 bases, with 12 bases left between them. Germline V gene data show CDR1 as MNHEY and CDR2 as SVGEGT. This CDR3 has 17 residues.

This clonotype was detected a few times. This chain links TRBV20-1 with TRBJ2-1; the D gene is possibly TRBD2 (5 bases). Germline CDR1 is DFQATT and CDR2 is SNEGSKA (reference sequence). CDR3 length equals 14 residues. V dropped 6 bases and J dropped 0 bases, with 12 bases sitting between them. CDR3 nucleotide sequence: TGCAGTGCCCGGACTTCTAGCTCCTACAATGAGCAGTTCTTC. Translation: CSARTSSSYNEQFF.

This clonotype was counted only a few times. V gene TRBV20-1 combines with J gene TRBJ2-1; 12 bases match TRBD1. V gave up 5 bases and J gave up 9 bases; unmatched junction bases: 11. CDR3 length: 15 residues. The germline CDR1 and CDR2 sequences are DFQATT and SNEGSKA (reference sequence). CDR3 amino acids: CSAGGTGGILGEQFF. DNA of the CDR3: TGCAGTGCTGGTGGGACAGGGGGCATCTTGGGTGAGCAGTTCTTC.

This clonotype was counted many times. J is TRBJ1-1 and V is TRBV21-1; TRBD1 is taken as the D call from the table, unchecked against the DNA. TRBV21-1 is a pseudogene. This CDR3 has 14 amino acids. The DNA of the CDR3 is TGTGCCAGCAGCAAAGCGCAGGGGGGTCCTGAAGCTTTCTTT. This codes for CASSKAQGGPEAFF.

This chain uses TRBV20-1 with TRBJ1-2, with D possibly being TRBD1 (6 bases). CDR1 and CDR2 from the germline V gene are DFQATT and SNEGSKA (reference sequence). V gave up 1 base and J gave up 4 bases, with 13 bases separating them. There are 14 residues in the CDR3. Here the CDR3 reads CSARADRFLYGYTF. CDR3 in DNA: TGCAGTGCTAGAGCCGACAGGTTCCTCTATGGCTACACCTTC.

This chain connects TRBV14 to TRBJ1-1; D remains ambiguous. Looked up from germline, CDR1 is SGHDN and CDR2 is FVKESK. Trimming removed 3 bases at V and 1 base at J, with 12 bases between. CDR3 length: 15 amino acids. The CDR3 coding sequence is TGTGCCAGCAGCCAGGGGTGGGGATGGAACACTGAAGCTTTCTTT. It is translated as CASSQGWGWNTEAFF.

This clonotype appeared many times. The chain has TRBV29-1 and TRBJ1-1; D may be TRBD1 (6 bases). Germline-derived CDR1 and CDR2 are SQVTM and ANQGSEA. There are 12 residues in the CDR3. V lost 6 bases and J lost 0, with 8 bases in between. For the CDR3, the DNA is TGCAGCGTCCAGGGGATGAACACTGAAGCTTTCTTT. Its translation: CSVQGMNTEAFF.

V is TRBV20-1 and J is TRBJ1-1, with 7 bases matching TRBD1. This CDR3 is built from 15 residues. The V and J ends lost 0 bases and 4 bases, in that order; junction bases with no gene match: 8. In germline, CDR1 is DFQATT, CDR2 SNEGSKA (reference sequence). The CDR3 reads CSARDPRDRRTEAFF. The CDR3 nucleotides read TGCAGTGCTAGAGATCCGAGGGACAGACGCACTGAAGCTTTCTTT.

This clonotype has ten or more counts. The chain recombines TRBV10-3 with TRBJ2-5; D possibly corresponds to TRBD1 (6 bases). Germline CDR1 and CDR2: ENHRY and SYGVKD. Trimming left V 3 bases short and J 9 bases short, with 20 bases between. The CDR3 contains 15 residues. The CDR3 nucleotides read TGTGCCATCAGTGAAGGTTATGCAGGGGAAGCGTCCCAGTACTTC. This gives the protein CAISEGYAGEASQYF.

This clonotype showed up many times. CDR3: CASSLITEGSYEQYF. In DNA form, the CDR3 reads TGTGCCAGCAGTTTAATCACGGAGGGTTCCTACGAGCAGTACTTC. The chain joins TRBV12-3 or TRBV12-4 to TRBJ2-7; D is perhaps TRBD2 (6 bases). The germline V and J ends were trimmed by 2 bases and 1 base, with 12 bases remaining between them. The CDR3 has 15 amino acids.

This clonotype showed up just a few times. The chain joins TRBV20-1 to TRBJ2-7, with 7 bases identical to TRBD1. The CDR3 extends over 14 amino acids. V gave up 6 bases and J gave up 3 bases; unmatched junction bases: 11. Germline-derived CDR1 and CDR2 are DFQATT and SNEGSKA (reference sequence). The CDR3 spells CSALPGTDNYEQYF. For the CDR3, the DNA is TGCAGTGCCTTACCCGGGACAGACAACTACGAGCAGTACTTC.

The chain has TRBV3-1 and TRBJ1-2, with 8 bases identical to TRBD1. Germline CDR1 is LGHDT and CDR2 is YNNKEL (reference sequence). The ends lost 4 bases at V and 4 bases at J; junction bases unmatched: 8. The CDR3 has 15 residues. In DNA form, the CDR3 reads TGTGCCAGCAGCCCAGGCAGGGGGCGATCCTATGGCTACACCTTC. This translates into CASSPGRGRSYGYTF.

The V call is TRBV5-1, the J call TRBJ2-1; 13 bases are shared with TRBD2. Losses at the gene ends were 4 bases for V and 0 bases for J; bases not matched to a gene: 4. This CDR3 region has 17 residues. Germline CDR1 and CDR2: SGHRS and YFSETQ. Here the CDR3 DNA reads TGCGCCAGCAGCGCGACTAGCGGGAGGTACTCCTACAATGAGCAGTTCTTC. The encoded protein is CASSATSGRYSYNEQFF.

V gene TRBV15 combines with J gene TRBJ2-7; D gene ambiguous. V was cut by 5 bases and J by 3 bases, with 17 bases left in between. Germline V lookup: CDR1 LNHNV, CDR2 YYDKDF (reference sequence). The length of the CDR3 is 15 residues. The CDR3 is CATSPRRPTNYEQYF. The CDR3 DNA follows: TGTGCCACCAGCCCTCGACGGCCTACAAACTACGAGCAGTACTTC.

The V and J genes are TRBV6-2 or TRBV6-3 and TRBJ1-1; TRBD1 aligns across 9 bases. The V gene's germline CDR1 is MNHEY and CDR2 SVGEGT. The CDR3 consists of 15 residues. V lost 7 bases to trimming and J lost 4 bases; unmatched junction nucleotides: 10. The DNA for the CDR3 is TGTGCCAGCATCGGACAGGGGCCGGTCGGCACTGAAGCTTTCTTT. This codes for CASIGQGPVGTEAFF.